A selection of T cell receptor beta chains follows, all from one sample in a study of cytomegalovirus exposure and HLA in healthy donors. Sequencing was performed with immunoSEQ multiplex PCR; in TCRdb, only in-frame clones are kept and a portion is missing. The table has approximately 170,000 clones, under 90% seen once; the top ten hold about 1.5%. The sequenced sample was PBMCs. The source is a male donor in good health and CMV-seronegative. CDR3s include the opening cysteine and the closing phenylalanine or tryptophan. Fields, in order: D gene, V gene, J gene, clone size, CDR3 protein, CDR3 DNA. D genes are given only for firm matches. The size field is filled for only some rows; it gives once, few, many or a size class.

TRBD1,TRBV27,TRBJ1-2,once,CASSPSLQTGKSYTF,TGTGCCAGCAGTCCCAGTCTCCAGACAGGGAAGAGCTACACCTTC
NA,TRBV15,TRBJ1-1,few,CATSRVPPDRPNTEAFF,TGTGCCACCAGCAGAGTCCCCCCGGACAGACCGAACACTGAAGCTTTCTTT
TRBD1,TRBV5-4,TRBJ1-5,NA,CASSKGGGNQPQHF,TGTGCCAGCTCAAAAGGGGGCGGCAATCAGCCCCAGCATTTT
TRBD1,TRBV6-1,TRBJ2-3,NA,CASSELGGQGGSDTQYF,TGTGCCAGCAGTGAATTAGGGGGACAGGGGGGTTCAGATACGCAGTATTTT
TRBD1,TRBV19,TRBJ1-6,few,CASSGTGNNSPLHF,TGTGCCAGTAGTGGGACAGGCAATAATTCACCCCTCCACTTT
NA,TRBV7-2,TRBJ2-1,NA,CASNGGATAGYNEQFF,TGTGCCAGCAATGGGGGGGCGACAGCTGGGTACAATGAGCAGTTCTTC
NA,TRBV5-1,TRBJ2-5,few,CASSLTGVETQYF,TGCGCCAGCAGCTTGACAGGAGTGGAGACCCAGTACTTC
TRBD1,TRBV27,TRBJ1-1,NA,CASRSTGGWTEAFF,TGTGCCAGCAGATCCACAGGGGGGTGGACTGAAGCTTTCTTT
NA,TRBV7-3,TRBJ2-2,NA,CASSFIPGELFF,TGTGCCAGCAGCTTCATCCCCGGGGAGCTGTTTTTT
NA,TRBV19,TRBJ1-1,NA,CASTYSKNTEAFF,TGTGCCAGTACCTACAGTAAGAACACTGAAGCTTTCTTT
TRBD1,TRBV11-2,TRBJ1-1,NA,CASTLDRANTEAFF,TGTGCCAGCACCCTGGACAGGGCGAACACTGAAGCTTTCTTT
NA,TRBV9,TRBJ2-5,NA,CASSIKIGQETQYF,TGTGCCAGCAGTATAAAAATCGGCCAAGAGACCCAGTACTTC
NA,TRBV15,TRBJ2-6,once,CATSREFGAGANVLTF,TGTGCCACCAGCAGAGAATTCGGGGCTGGGGCCAACGTCCTGACTTTC
NA,TRBV7-2,TRBJ2-6,NA,CASSPTGVSGANVLTF,TGTGCCAGCAGCCCGACGGGGGTTTCTGGGGCCAACGTCCTGACTTTC
NA,TRBV28,TRBJ2-5,NA,CASSKGTKETQYF,TGTGCCAGCAGTAAAGGGACAAAAGAGACCCAGTACTTC
NA,TRBV11-2,TRBJ2-7,NA,CASSPEQGRGSYEQYF,TGTGCCAGCAGTCCCGAACAGGGTAGGGGCTCCTACGAGCAGTACTTC
NA,TRBV29-1,TRBJ2-3,NA,CSVAPSMSDTQYF,TGCAGCGTTGCCCCTAGCATGTCAGATACGCAGTATTTT
NA,TRBV19,TRBJ2-2,NA,CASSMVGTDTGELFF,TGTGCCAGTAGTATGGTCGGTACTGACACCGGGGAGCTGTTTTTT
TRBD1,TRBV25-1,TRBJ2-7,NA,CASSELTGGSYEQYF,TGTGCCAGCAGTGAGCTGACAGGGGGCTCCTACGAGCAGTACTTC
TRBD1,TRBV15,TRBJ1-1,NA,CATSTGSQGRTEAFF,TGTGCCACCAGCACAGGGTCACAGGGGAGGACTGAAGCTTTCTTT
TRBD1,TRBV2,TRBJ2-7,once,CAAQGDHHYEQYF,TGTGCCGCCCAGGGGGACCACCACTACGAGCAGTACTTC
TRBD2,TRBV11-3,TRBJ2-1,few,CASSPSGGAYNEQFF,TGTGCCAGCAGTCCTAGCGGGGGGGCCTACAATGAGCAGTTCTTC
TRBD1,TRBV19,TRBJ1-5,NA,CASSTGQALALQHF,TGTGCCAGTAGTACGGGACAGGCTTTGGCACTCCAGCATTTT
NA,TRBV5-1,TRBJ2-2,NA,CASTRSVAENTGELFF,TGCGCCAGCACTCGAAGCGTAGCGGAGAACACCGGGGAGCTGTTTTTT
NA,TRBV28,TRBJ1-5,NA,CASSLSPYSNQPQHF,TGTGCCAGCAGTTTATCCCCGTATAGCAATCAGCCCCAGCATTTT
TRBD1,TRBV6-4,TRBJ1-1,once,CASSDGGQGAAFF,TGTGCCAGCAGTGACGGCGGACAGGGGGCCGCTTTCTTT
TRBD1,TRBV9,TRBJ1-1,NA,CASSGQGRPNTEAFF,TGTGCCAGCAGTGGACAGGGAAGACCGAACACTGAAGCTTTCTTT
NA,TRBV10-3,TRBJ2-7,NA,CAISEVAPRTATYEQYF,TGTGCCATCAGTGAGGTGGCCCCCAGGACAGCTACCTACGAGCAGTACTTC
TRBD1,TRBV18,TRBJ1-1,NA,CASSLGQGAVGTEAFF,TGTGCCAGCTCACTAGGACAGGGGGCGGTGGGCACTGAAGCTTTCTTT
TRBD2,TRBV15,TRBJ2-5,few,CATSSGGTSGTAETQYF,TGTGCCACCAGCAGTGGAGGGACTAGTGGGACCGCGGAGACCCAGTACTTC
TRBD2,TRBV15,TRBJ2-2,few,CATSRTGLAGSSGELFF,TGTGCCACCAGCAGAACGGGACTAGCGGGGAGTTCCGGGGAGCTGTTTTTT
TRBD1,TRBV4-2,TRBJ2-7,few,CASSQEQQGATEYEQYF,TGTGCCAGCAGCCAAGAGCAGCAGGGGGCGACGGAATACGAGCAGTACTTC
NA,TRBV28,TRBJ1-1,NA,CASSFTTGPGYTEAFF,TGTGCCAGCAGTTTCACGACAGGTCCCGGGTACACTGAAGCTTTCTTT
NA,TRBV5-4,TRBJ1-2,NA,CASSFGGDLNYGYTF,TGTGCCAGCAGCTTCGGCGGAGATCTTAACTATGGCTACACCTTC
TRBD1,TRBV29-1,TRBJ1-2,NA,CSVGTGTGVYGYTF,TGCAGCGTTGGTACCGGGACAGGGGTCTATGGCTACACCTTC
NA,TRBV21-1,TRBJ1-3,NA,CASSKWIRGGWFVPGNTIYF,TGTGCCAGCAGCAAATGGATCAGGGGAGGGTGGTTCGTCCCTGGAAACACCATATATTTT
TRBD2,TRBV12-5,TRBJ2-2,NA,CASGLGRTSGGLFF,TGTGCTAGTGGTTTGGGCAGGACTAGCGGGGGGCTGTTTTTT
NA,TRBV9,TRBJ2-7,once,CASSVAQDYEQYF,TGTGCCAGCAGCGTAGCACAGGACTACGAGCAGTACTTC
NA,TRBV10-2,TRBJ1-5,NA,CASSEQGNQPQHF,TGCGCCAGCAGCGAACAGGGAAATCAGCCCCAGCATTTT
NA,TRBV19,TRBJ2-2,NA,CASRTRSGSRTGELFF,TGTGCCAGTAGAACAAGGAGTGGGTCAAGAACCGGGGAGCTGTTTTTT
TRBD1,TRBV29-1,TRBJ1-2,NA,CSVAGRTGGNYGYTF,TGCAGCGTTGCAGGCCGGACAGGGGGGAACTATGGCTACACCTTC
NA,TRBV5-3,TRBJ2-7,NA,CARSFLLPPLVHLREQYF,TGTGCCAGAAGCTTCCTCCTTCCCCCCCTAGTCCACCTGCGGGAGCAGTACTTC
TRBD2,TRBV7-3,TRBJ2-7,few,CASSGRERTYEQYF,TGTGCCAGCTCTGGGCGGGAGCGGACCTACGAGCAGTACTTC
NA,TRBV30,TRBJ1-2,NA,CAWSVRGEGYGYTF,TGTGCCTGGAGTGTCCGGGGGGAGGGCTATGGCTACACCTTC
TRBD1,TRBV5-1,TRBJ2-5,NA,CASSLGDRGQETQYF,TGCGCCAGCAGCTTGGGGGACAGGGGGCAAGAGACCCAGTACTTC
TRBD1,TRBV27,TRBJ1-1,NA,CASKTGRQGGFMNTEAFF,TGTGCCAGCAAAACCGGAAGACAGGGGGGTTTTATGAACACTGAAGCTTTCTTT
TRBD1,TRBV30,TRBJ2-1,NA,CAWGKDRGNNEQFF,TGTGCCTGGGGTAAGGACAGGGGAAACAATGAGCAGTTCTTC
NA,TRBV6-1,TRBJ1-4,NA,CASSDLPQTGNEKLFF,TGTGCCAGCAGTGATTTACCCCAGACTGGAAATGAAAAACTGTTTTTT
NA,TRBV6-4,TRBJ2-1,once,CASSESAESYNEQFF,TGTGCCAGCAGTGAGTCGGCGGAATCCTACAATGAGCAGTTCTTC
TRBD1,TRBV7-3,TRBJ2-1,NA,CASSSLGGRGSNEQFF,TGTGCCAGCAGCTCCCTAGGGGGCAGGGGGAGCAATGAGCAGTTCTTC
NA,TRBV9,TRBJ2-5,once,CASSGNSGIQETQYF,TGTGCCAGCAGCGGAAACAGCGGAATCCAAGAGACCCAGTACTTC
NA,TRBV11-2,TRBJ1-1,NA,CASSQAQVRGRGEDDKAFF,TGTGCCAGCAGCCAGGCCCAGGTGAGGGGGAGAGGCGAAGACGATAAAGCTTTCTTT
TRBD1,TRBV6-6,TRBJ2-7,NA,CASSPGQYYEQYF,TGTGCCAGCAGCCCGGGACAGTACTACGAGCAGTACTTC
TRBD1,TRBV5-1,TRBJ2-3,NA,CASSLGQGSADTQYF,TGCGCCAGCAGCTTAGGACAGGGGAGCGCAGATACGCAGTATTTT
NA,TRBV9,TRBJ2-3,NA,CASARAAGRPYTQYF,TGTGCCAGCGCGCGGGCGGCGGGTCGGCCTTATACGCAGTATTTT
NA,TRBV18,TRBJ2-3,few,CASSVRDSTDTQYF,TGTGCCAGCTCAGTCCGGGACTCCACAGATACGCAGTATTTT
TRBD2,TRBV19,TRBJ2-2,once,CASSTPGTSKVTGELFF,TGTGCCAGTAGTACGCCCGGGACTAGCAAGGTTACCGGGGAGCTGTTTTTT
TRBD2,TRBV6-5,TRBJ2-3,NA,CASSYSEGLSTDTQYF,TGTGCCAGCAGTTACTCGGAGGGACTATCCACAGATACGCAGTATTTT
NA,TRBV4-3,TRBJ1-1,NA,CASSQDLVGAKNTEAFF,TGCGCCAGCAGCCAAGATTTGGTGGGGGCCAAGAACACTGAAGCTTTCTTT